Listed here is a single T cell receptor beta chain. Its antigen specificity is not known. No quality values exist for individual bases; no much larger clone is one base distant. The sample belongs to a study of PD-1 blockade in classical Hodgkin lymphoma (dated by TCRdb to about 2020). For the wider study: A peripheral blood immune signature of response to PD-1 blockade in classical Hodgkin lymphoma was defined using TCR beta sequencing and CyTOF.

Points the paper makes about the study in general: Baseline TCR diversity was reported to be lower in newly diagnosed patients than in healthy donors and to be lower still in relapsed/refractory patients. Only a single clinical trial cohort was studied, and what caused the repertoire differences, possibly disease activity or prior therapy, remained undefined.

Inclusive of the bounding cysteine and phenylalanine, the CDR3 is 13 residues long. Kept here is only the CDR3 DNA, which spans 39 bases and is read in frame from base 1. Here V drops 7 bases and J drops 2 bases, and the junction holds 5 bases not matched to any gene. The germline V gene yields MNHEY for CDR1 and SVGAGI for CDR2. Genomic DNA was extracted with the Qiagen DNeasy kit from unsorted PBMCs and from negatively selected CD4+ and CD8+ fractions. TCR beta CDR3 regions were subjected to amplification by immunoSEQ multiplex PCR with primers that anneal to V and J segments. A synthetic immune receptor repertoire was used to minimize amplification bias, and any remaining bias was removed computationally after sequencing. From the authors' description of their analysis: Custom Python scripts were used to quantify repertoire diversity as the Shannon entropy index. Unsorted, CD4+ and CD8+ repertoires were analyzed separately, except for combined analyses in which CD4+ and CD8+ sequences were merged in silico. TCRdb re-hosts the immuneACCESS table, in-frame sequences only. Its copies lack some clones; in the studies checked, an unresolved V gene accounts for under half of them, and the cause for the rest is not known. V and J calls and clone size come straight from that table; D and trimming were deduced from the DNA. The sample includes about 25,000 clones, with approximately 95% observed a single time. The ten largest clones add up to 3.5% to 5% of the sample.

Sample time point, as interpreted from the label and publication: newly diagnosed, previously untreated cHL patient sample. As a comparison group for the relapsed/refractory trial patients, PBMCs were sequenced from patients with newly diagnosed, previously untreated classical Hodgkin lymphoma. Peripheral blood was collected in 8 mL Vacutainer Cell Preparation Tubes, from which PBMCs were isolated by centrifugation and then cryopreserved. The rearranged chain carries TRBV6-5 and TRBJ2-7, with 7 junctional bases fitting TRBD1. The source material was peripheral blood mononuclear cells (PBMCs). This receptor was obtained from a human donor with classical Hodgkin lymphoma. This receptor carries the CDR3 CASNTGDTYEQYF. The nucleotide sequence is TGTGCCAGCAACACAGGGGATACCTACGAGCAGTACTTC.